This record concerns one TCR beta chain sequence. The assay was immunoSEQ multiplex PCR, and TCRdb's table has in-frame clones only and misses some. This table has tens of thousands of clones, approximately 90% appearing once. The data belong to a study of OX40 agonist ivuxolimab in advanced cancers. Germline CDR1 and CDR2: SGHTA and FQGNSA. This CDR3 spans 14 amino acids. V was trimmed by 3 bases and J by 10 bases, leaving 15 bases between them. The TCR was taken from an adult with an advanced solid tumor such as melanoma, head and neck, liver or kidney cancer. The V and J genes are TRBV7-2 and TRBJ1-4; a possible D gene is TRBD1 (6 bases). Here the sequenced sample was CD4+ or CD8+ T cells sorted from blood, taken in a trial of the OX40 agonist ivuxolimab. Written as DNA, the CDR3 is TGTGCCAGCAGCTTTCGCGCAGGGGATGGAAAACTGTTTTTT. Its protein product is CASSFRAGDGKLFF.